This T cell receptor (beta chain) was sequenced for a study of vaccination effects on CD4 cells after COVID-19. The protocol was immunoSEQ multiplex PCR, while the TCRdb copy is restricted to in-frame clones and leaves out a portion. The sample records 55,000 to 80,000 clones, approximately 70% being singletons. This CDR3 has 17 residues. Germline V gene lookup returns CDR1 SGHRS and CDR2 YFSETQ. J lost 2 bases, V lost 2 bases, and 10 bases had no gene match. ViraFEST used viral peptide pools to expand antigen-specific CD4+ T cells before sequencing. Scientists isolated CD4+ T cells after an approximately 11-day culture period ended. Vaccine recipients lacked prior SARS-CoV-2 infection and had negative nucleocapsid antibodies. PBMC were cultured at around 2 million per well with 8 to 10 IU/ml IL-2 and around 10 ug/ml peptides. Overall study findings and caveats: Early post-infection timepoints were missing from the study, which also had few convalescent patients.

Concerning this clone itself: Its antigen is currently unknown.

The gene calls are TRBV5-1 and TRBJ2-1, with 7 bases aligning to TRBD1. This receptor was obtained from a human donor who received a COVID-19 vaccine. The sequences come from CD4+ T cells from PBMCs cultured with HCoV-OC43 spike peptides, collected before COVID-19 vaccination. Subset: HCoV-OC43 spike overlapping peptide pool stimulation. This chain's CDR3 is CASSLTTGTEAYNEQFF. In DNA form, the CDR3 reads TGCGCCAGCAGCTTAACGACCGGGACAGAGGCCTACAATGAGCAGTTCTTC.